Given below is one T cell receptor beta chain in context. An end of the junction does not agree with germline; a read error may underlie this. This record comes from a study of blood T cells in healthy people across ages. Germline CDR1 and CDR2: ENHRY and SYGVKD. This CDR3 has 15 residues. A second about 7 to 12 cycle PCR used barcoded and J-beta primers. TCRdb re-analysed the 5' RACE reads in MiXCR, keeping a single row per CDR3 protein. The sample holds hundreds of thousands of distinct CDR3 sequences; under 30% are singletons and the top ten take approximately 14%. The chain is built from TRBV10-3 and TRBJ2-1; 9 bases are a match to TRBD1. The sample was blood. The sequence came from an elderly woman in good health. CDR3 bases: TGTGCCATTAGTGGGGGACAGGGAGCGTACAATGAGCGGTTCTTC. This codes for CAISGGQGAYNERFF.